This T cell receptor beta chain comes out of a study of blood T cells in healthy people across ages. Broader study findings: Higher naive T cell percentage went strongly together with higher TCR beta diversity. The recorded TCR beta diversity per million T cells decreased in a roughly linear manner with age.

CDR1 and CDR2 from the germline V gene are LNHDA and SQIVND (reference sequence). This CDR3 is built from 14 residues. The ends were cut back, 7 bases at V and 0 bases at J, with 13 bases in the middle. Each sample gave at least 6 million isolated PBMCs. About this clonotype: Its antigen remains unknown. A much larger clone differs from this one at a single base, so this may be a read error.

It was with a sample-barcoded 5' primer and a J-beta primer mix that a second PCR of about 6 to 11 cycles was run. TCRdb recomputed calls from the 5' RACE reads with MiXCR, one row per CDR3 protein. Of 550,000 to 800,000 distinct CDR3 sequences listed, less than 40% are singletons. The source of this sequence is a woman at least 80 years old in good health. The rearrangement joins TRBV19 to TRBJ2-7; D is uncertain. Sequencing input: blood. The DNA of the CDR3 is TGTGCCAGTACCTCTACGGGTGCCTCCTACGAGCAGTACTTC. It yields the protein CASTSTGASYEQYF.